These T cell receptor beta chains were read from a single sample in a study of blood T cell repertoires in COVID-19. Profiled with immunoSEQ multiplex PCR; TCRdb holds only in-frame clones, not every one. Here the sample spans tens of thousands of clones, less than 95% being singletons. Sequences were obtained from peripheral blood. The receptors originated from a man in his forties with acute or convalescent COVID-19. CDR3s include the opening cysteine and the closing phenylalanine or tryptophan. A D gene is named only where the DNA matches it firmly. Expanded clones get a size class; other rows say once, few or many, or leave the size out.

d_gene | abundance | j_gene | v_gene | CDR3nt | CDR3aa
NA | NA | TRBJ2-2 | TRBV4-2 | TGTGCCAGCAGCCAGCAGACAGTTAACACCGGGGAGCTGTTTTTT | CASSQQTVNTGELFF
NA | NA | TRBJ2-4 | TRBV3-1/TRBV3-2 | TGTGCCAGCAGCCAGACTAGGCAAAACATTCAGTACTTC | CASSQTRQNIQYF
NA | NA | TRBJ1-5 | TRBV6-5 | TGTGCCAGCAGTTCCCTGACAGAAAATAGCAATCAGCCCCAGCATTTT | CASSSLTENSNQPQHF
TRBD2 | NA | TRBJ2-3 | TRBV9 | TGTGCCAGCAGCATTAGCGGGAGGACAGATACGCAGTATTTT | CASSISGRTDTQYF
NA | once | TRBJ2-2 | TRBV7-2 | TGTGCCAGCAGGGGAACAGGGTTCTCCGGGGAGCTGTTTTTT | CASRGTGFSGELFF
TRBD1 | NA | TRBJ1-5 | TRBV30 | TGTGCCTGGGCTACAGGGGGCAGTCAGCCCCAGCATTTT | CAWATGGSQPQHF
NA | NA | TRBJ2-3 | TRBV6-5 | TGTGCCAGCAGTTTGGAACTAGGAACAGATACGCAGTATTTT | CASSLELGTDTQYF
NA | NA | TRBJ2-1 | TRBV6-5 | TGTGCCAGCAGTTATAGGGGGGGGGAGCAGTTCTTC | CASSYRGGEQFF
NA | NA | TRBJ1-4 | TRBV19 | TGTGCCAGTAGTATAGTAGGGACACCAAACGAAAAACTGTTTTTT | CASSIVGTPNEKLFF
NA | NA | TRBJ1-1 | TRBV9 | TGTGCCAGCAGCCCCCAACAGGGACCCTACACTGAAGCTTTCTTT | CASSPQQGPYTEAFF
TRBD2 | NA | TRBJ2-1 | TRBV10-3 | TGTGCCATCAGTGGGGGGGCTAGCGGGAGCCATGAGCAGTTCTTC | CAISGGASGSHEQFF
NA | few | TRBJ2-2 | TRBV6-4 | TGTGCCAGCAGCCCTAACAGGGTTGGGGAGCTGTTTTTT | CASSPNRVGELFF
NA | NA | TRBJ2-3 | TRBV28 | TGTGCCAGCAGTGGACAGCGTTTGACAGATACGCAGTATTTT | CASSGQRLTDTQYF
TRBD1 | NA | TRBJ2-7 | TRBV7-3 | TGTGCCAGCAGCTTATCGACAGGGGGCGAGCAGTACTTC | CASSLSTGGEQYF
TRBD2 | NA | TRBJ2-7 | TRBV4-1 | TGCGCCAGCAGCCCAGCCGGGGGGGCCTACGAGCAGTACTTC | CASSPAGGAYEQYF
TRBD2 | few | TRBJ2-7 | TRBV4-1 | TGCGCCAGCAGCCAAGCGCAACTAGCGGGTCCAACCTACGAGCAGTACTTC | CASSQAQLAGPTYEQYF
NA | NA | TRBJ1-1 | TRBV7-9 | TGTGCCAGCAGCCCATCCGACAGGCCGAACACTGAAGCTTTCTTT | CASSPSDRPNTEAFF
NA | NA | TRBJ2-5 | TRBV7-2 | TGTGCCAGCAGCCCGCAGGGGGGCCAAGAGACCCAGTACTTC | CASSPQGGQETQYF
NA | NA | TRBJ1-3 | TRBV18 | TGTGCCAGCTCACCGGTCCGGGTGCCCTCTGGAAACACCATATATTTT | CASSPVRVPSGNTIYF
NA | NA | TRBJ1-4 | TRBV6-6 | TGTGCCAGCAGCTTTGGACAGTCAAATGAAAAACTGTTTTTT | CASSFGQSNEKLFF
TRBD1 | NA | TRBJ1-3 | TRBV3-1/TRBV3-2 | TGTGCCAGCAGAAACATCGACAGGGACGGAGGAAACACCATATATTTT | CASRNIDRDGGNTIYF
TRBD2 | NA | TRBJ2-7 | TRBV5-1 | TGCGCCAGCAGCTTGGGGACTAGCGGCTACGAGCAGTACTTC | CASSLGTSGYEQYF
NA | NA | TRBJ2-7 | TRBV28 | TGTGCCAGCAGTTTAGCCGGGGTCCTTTCCTACGAGCAGTACTTC | CASSLAGVLSYEQYF
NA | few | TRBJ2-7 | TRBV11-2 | TGTGCCAGCAGTTGGAGCTACGAGCAGTACTTC | CASSWSYEQYF
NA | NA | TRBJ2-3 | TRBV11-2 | TGTGCCAGCAGCTTAAACCCCGAGGGTACAGATACGCAGTATTTT | CASSLNPEGTDTQYF
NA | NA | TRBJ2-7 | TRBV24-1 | TGTGCCACCAGTACTAGGTATGCCTACGAGCAGTACTTC | CATSTRYAYEQYF
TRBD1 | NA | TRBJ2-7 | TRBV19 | TGTGCCAGTAGTTCGGGACAGCCCCCGAATGCCTACGAGCAGTACTTC | CASSSGQPPNAYEQYF
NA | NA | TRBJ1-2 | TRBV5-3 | TGTGCCAGAGATGGGAGGGATAACTATGGCTACACCTTC | CARDGRDNYGYTF
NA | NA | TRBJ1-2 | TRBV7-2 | TGTGCCAGCAGCTTAGCCGGGGGGCAGGACTATGGCTACACCTTC | CASSLAGGQDYGYTF
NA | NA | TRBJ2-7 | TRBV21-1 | TGTGCCAGCAGCAAAGGGCGGTTGGTACCCAACGGCAACGAGCAGTACTTC | CASSKGRLVPNGNEQYF
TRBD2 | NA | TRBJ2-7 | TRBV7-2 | TGTGCCAGCAGCTCCCGACTAGCGGGGAACTACGAGCAGTACTTC | CASSSRLAGNYEQYF
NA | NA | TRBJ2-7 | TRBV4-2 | TGTGCCAGCAGCCAAGGGTCTCGGTTCTCTTCCGACAGAGCCTACGAGCAGTACTTC | CASSQGSRFSSDRAYEQYF
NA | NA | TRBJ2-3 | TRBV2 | TGTGCCAGCAGTGATAGGGGAAGCACAGATACGCAGTATTTT | CASSDRGSTDTQYF
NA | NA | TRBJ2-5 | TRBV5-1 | TGCGCCAGCAGCTTATACAGGGAAGAGACCCAGTACTTC | CASSLYREETQYF
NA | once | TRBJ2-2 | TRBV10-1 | TGCGCCAGCAGTGAATTGGAGACCGGGGAGCTGTTTTTT | CASSELETGELFF
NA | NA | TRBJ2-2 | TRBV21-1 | TGTGCCAGCAGCAAATTGAGCGGGAGGGCCCTGAACACCGGGGAGCTGTTTTTT | CASSKLSGRALNTGELFF